This TCR beta chain appears in the sequencing data of a study of cytomegalovirus exposure and HLA in healthy donors (dated by TCRdb to about 2017). A note on the overall study: An earlier analysis of approximately 590 of the donors reported approximately 290 Gb of sequence data and about 100 million unique TCR beta sequences from approximately 180 million T cells. Approximately 300 gigabases of sequencing data and 70 million to 85 million unique TCR sequences were included in an early release covering about 700 HLA-typed donors. The genetic ancestry cluster associated with self-reported Caucasian donors included roughly four fifths of the 350 to 500 genotyped donors. The aim of the study was to test whether cataloging public T cell receptors could identify signatures of past pathogen exposure. The study profiled the T cell repertoires of about 720 subjects by immunosequencing and related them to cytomegalovirus serostatus. In addition to the first cohort of around 670 subjects, a separate validation cohort of approximately 110 different subjects was used. To predict cytomegalovirus infection status, the study combined high-throughput TCR immunosequencing, statistical association of individual TCRs with disease status, and machine learning. In a later analysis, previously published TCR beta repertoires from 670 or so donors were re-analyzed and high-resolution HLA genotyping was added so that TCR occurrence patterns could be studied. In the later analysis, no new phenotypic data were used to find candidate immune exposures; instead, reliance was placed on TCR beta sequences and their occurrence across donors. An earlier analysis of 450 to 750 of the donors used high-throughput TCR beta sequencing to judge whether each TCR beta V gene segment behaved as functional or pseudogenic. Donor age, sex, ethnicity and CMV serostatus were compiled together with the repertoire data. A later genetic analysis used genome-wide SNP genotypes for about three fifths of the 666 donors, treating that subset as a discovery cohort. All discovery cohort repertoires had been generated using a single sequencing platform. Both class I and class II loci were covered by HLA typing, at four-digit resolution. Typing coverage differed by locus: A, B, C, DRB1 and DQB1 were typed in roughly 629-630 donors, DQA1 in 522, DPA1 in around 580, and DPB1 in 450 to 480. Because of strong linkage in the cohort, roughly five DR-DQ haplotypes were treated as single units for association and clustering. Across about 370 genotyped donors of the cohort, an average of roughly 250,000 unique TCR beta nucleotide sequences per donor were sequenced, and approximately 17% of those sequences were non-productive.

The library was made by the immunoSEQ multiplex PCR assay. The multiplex PCR relied on a mix of 60 forward primers for TCR Vbeta segments and 13 reverse primers for TCR Jbeta segments. A multiplex PCR assay on genomic DNA amplified the CDR3 region of rearranged TCR beta genes. The Illumina HiSeq System was used to sequence the amplified TCR beta libraries as 87-base-pair reads. The paper's processing steps were these. Across the 500 to 850 repertoires, a later analysis counted 80 million or so unique TCR beta chains, approximately 10 million of which were shared by at least two donors. A nearest-neighbor algorithm error-corrected the raw reads and collapsed the reads into unique sequences, merging closely related sequences to remove PCR and sequencing errors. V, D and J gene segments were assigned by aligning CDR3 sequences to IMGT reference sequences. For a sequence to be retained, a match of at least six nucleotides was required to both a V gene segment and a J gene segment. Rearrangements were called productive when the CDR3 lacked stop codons and stayed in frame with V and J; all others were non-productive. Following IMGT convention, CDR3 was defined as the stretch from the second conserved V-encoded cysteine to the conserved J-encoded phenylalanine. In an earlier analysis of more than 550 of the donors, sequences lacking an unambiguous match to a single V gene segment were excluded. An earlier analysis of 550 to 650 of the donors classified V segments as functional when productive rearrangements were above 56.7% and as segregating when the standard deviation between donors was above 5%. A statistical classification framework was built for diagnosing cytomegalovirus status from the catalog of TCR beta chain sequences. V and J gene assignment, in a later analysis, came from comparing TCR nucleotide sequences with IMGT/GENE-DB human TR gene sequences. A later analysis assigned CDR3 sequences and most-parsimonious VDJ recombination scenarios with the TCRdist pipeline. In a later analysis, every TCR beta chain was defined by the combination of its CDR3 amino acid sequence and its V-gene family, and reads without a unique V-gene family were dropped. To address suspected cross-contamination and a sequencing artifact, a later analysis removed over 500 highly shared, low-generation-probability nucleotide sequences. A later analysis calculated a clonal expansion index for each public chain from normalized within-repertoire ranks of inferred template counts. In a later analysis, generation probabilities were computed using a VDJ recombination model fitted to out-of-frame rearrangements, and the results were checked against IGoR. In a later analysis, TCR-TCR, TCR-HLA and TCR-CMV co-occurrence was scored with hypergeometric tests, and a repertoire-size bias correction was applied to TCR pairs. A later analysis estimated false discovery rates by permuting HLA or CMV assignments 20 times. In a later analysis, co-occurring TCRs were grouped using DBSCAN, with TCRdist sequence similarity added in when clustering inside HLA-allele-positive subsets. Repertoires with fewer than 30,000 or more than 120,000 public chains, plus five repertoires with anomalous nucleotide sharing, were excluded from co-occurrence clustering. In its TCRdb copy, this immuneACCESS table keeps in-frame sequences only and misses some clones. Where compared with another copy, unresolved V genes explain less than half of these, and the others have no known cause. The V and J calls and clone size come from that table; D and trimming were worked out from the DNA. The sample table records about 190,000 clones; almost 80% of these occur just once. In total, the top ten clones hold around 1.6% of the sample.

Remarks on this clone: Which antigen it targets is not known. No per-base quality is available; no much larger clone lies one base away.

Per the germline V gene, SGHRS is the CDR1 and YFSETQ is the CDR2. The cysteine opens and the phenylalanine closes a CDR3 of 15 amino acids. The kept DNA is CDR3 alone, 45 bases in frame from the first base. At the junction V is shortened by 0 bases and J by 3 bases; bases outside the gene matches: 6. Study-wide conclusions, independent of this receptor: Cytomegalovirus status was reported to be diagnosed by the classifier with high specificity and sensitivity in both the original and validation cohorts. According to a later genetic analysis, donors in an Asian-associated ancestry cluster had fewer N-insertions in productive TCRs than the approximately 630-donor mean. Sequencing depth was assumed to be roughly uniform across donors in the presence/absence analyses, though that assumption may not hold. In vitro tests confirmed that a few of the cytomegalovirus-associated TCR beta chains recognize cytomegalovirus antigens. According to a later analysis, TCR association rates differed among HLA loci, with DRB1 alleles showing the most associated TCRs and HLA-C alleles showing the fewest. Strong co-occurrence of HLA alleles, especially DR and DQ, made assigning TCR associations to individual alleles difficult. For the cohort, immune exposure information was limited to CMV serostatus. In a later analysis, HLA-associated TCR beta chains showed more clonal expansion and lower generation probabilities than non-associated chains that were equally common. A later genetic analysis associated a missense DCLRE1C variant with V-gene and J-gene trimming of TCR beta chains, and an independent cohort replicated the association. The cohort was sequenced for TCR beta chains only, and without alpha or paired-chain data the features that could be detected were limited. Because the 87-base-pair reads could not distinguish some IMGT-functional V segments, including TRBV6-2 and TRBV6-3, those segments were excluded. A group of highly shared sequence variants was considered likely to be a technical artifact of the sequencing pipeline. The authors suggested that the approach could potentially be extended to other disease states and immunological phenotypes. In a later analysis, some 17,000 TCR beta sequences were associated with specific HLA alleles at a false discovery rate of 0.05. In a later analysis, several top co-occurrence clusters were reported to appear linked to parvovirus B19, influenza, CMV and Epstein-Barr virus. Most CMV-associated TCR beta chains appeared to be HLA-restricted in a later analysis, and the HLA associations seemed to be driven largely by CMV exposure. A further reported finding was that TCR beta sequences accurately predicted the HLA-A and HLA-B alleles for most subjects in the first cohort. Because counts were too low, some 17 rarely observed V segments, including chromosome 9 orphons, were excluded from the earlier analysis of around 590 of the donors. Most TCR sequences were observed very rarely across donors, whereas some public TCRs were present in many individuals. Linkage disequilibrium might explain the correlated functional status among segregating V segments, but an unknown experimental factor could not be excluded. Broadly in line with IMGT annotations, most TCR beta V segments showed up in productive rearrangements about 90% or about 30% of the time in an earlier analysis of some 590 of the donors. The study gave a list of 150 to 200 TCR beta chains associated with cytomegalovirus. HLA typing was unavailable for some donors at each locus, so association tests used only the typed subset.

In total, approximately 690 healthy bone marrow donors made up the cohort. All cohort members were sampled while nominally healthy, although unrecorded immune exposures were likely present. The donor tested CMV seronegative, placing the donor among the roughly 400 seronegative members of the cohort. Each donor provided a peripheral blood sample, and peripheral blood mononuclear cells were used for TCR beta sequencing. Genomic DNA extraction from the blood cell samples was performed with the Qiagen DNeasy Blood Extraction Kit. The chain is assembled from TRBV5-1 and TRBJ2-7, with 7 bases matching TRBD1. The sequence was obtained from a woman aged 18-29 years in good health and CMV-seronegative. The sample was PBMCs. The CDR3: CASSLGQGKSYEQYF. The nucleotides are TGCGCCAGCAGCTTGGGACAGGGAAAAAGCTACGAGCAGTACTTC. Beyond the CDR3, the reference TRBV5-1 and TRBJ2-7 genes provide the residues; the full variable domain reads: KAGVTQTPRYLIKTRGQQVTLSCSPISGHRSVSWYQQTPGQGLQFLFEYFSETQRNKGNFPGRFSGRQFSNSRSEMNVSTLELGDSALYLCASSLGQGKSYEQYFGPGTRLTVT.